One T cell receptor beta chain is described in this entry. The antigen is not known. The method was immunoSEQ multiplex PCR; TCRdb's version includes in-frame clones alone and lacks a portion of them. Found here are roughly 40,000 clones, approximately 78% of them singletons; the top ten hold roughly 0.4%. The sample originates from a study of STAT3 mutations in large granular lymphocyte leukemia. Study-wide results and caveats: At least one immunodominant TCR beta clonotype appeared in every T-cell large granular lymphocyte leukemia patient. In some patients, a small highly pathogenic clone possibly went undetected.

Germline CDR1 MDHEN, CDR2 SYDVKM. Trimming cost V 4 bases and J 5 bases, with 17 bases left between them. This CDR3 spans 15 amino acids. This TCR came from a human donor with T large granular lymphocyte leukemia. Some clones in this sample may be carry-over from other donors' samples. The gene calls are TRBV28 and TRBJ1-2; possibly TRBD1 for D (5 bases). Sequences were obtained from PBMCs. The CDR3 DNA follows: TGTGCCAGCAGTTCCTTTCGCGGCGAGGGGTATGGCTACACCTTC. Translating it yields CASSSFRGEGYGYTF.